Shown below are 26 T cell receptor beta chains from a single sample sequenced in a study of regulatory T cells in long-lasting Graves disease. The time point denotes: newly diagnosed GD, antithyroid drugs for less than 3 months. The authors made the TCR library using RNA they extracted from PBMCs. Arm-PCR of CDR3 regions and iRepertoire HTBI primers were the basis on which TCR beta libraries were built. TCRdb re-called the multiplex PCR reads with MiXCR, one entry per CDR3 protein. This table has 240,000 or so distinct CDR3 sequences, 20% appearing once. Source: peripheral blood mononuclear cells (PBMCs), taken at new diagnosis, from a patient treated with antithyroid drugs. These receptors originate from a female donor with Graves disease.

Comments on this clonotype: A far bigger clonotype differs at one base, so this is likely a read error. This chain connects TRBV2 to TRBJ2-1; 8 nucleotides align to TRBD1. J gave up 10 bases and V 4 bases, and 12 bases lay outside the gene matches. The CDR3 covers 15 residues. The germline V gene encodes CDR1 SNHLY and CDR2 FYNNEI. Here the CDR3 DNA reads TGTGCCAGCAGTGCCTCAGGGGGCAGGGGGAACGAGCAGTTCTTC. This gives the protein CASSASGGRGNEQFF.

This rearrangement joins TRBV19 to TRBJ1-3; weak D call: TRBD1 (5 bases). Germline CDR1 reads LNHDA; CDR2 reads SQIVND (reference sequence). Trimming took off 11 bases at V and 5 bases at J, with 16 bases between the two ends. The CDR3 is 13 residues long. The CDR3 bases are TGTGCCGCTGGCCAGGGAGGACGAAACACCATATATTTT. Translated, it gives CAAGQGGRNTIYF.

Details on this clonotype: This likely reflects a read error, since a far larger clone is one base away. The J gene is TRBJ2-7, the V gene TRBV11-1; no firm D call. Germline V gene data show CDR1 as SGHAT and CDR2 as FQDESV (reference sequence). V was clipped by 5 bases and J by 5 bases, with 10 bases between them. This CDR3 region has 12 residues. CDR3 in DNA: TGTGCCAGCAGCCAAGTCAAACACGAGCAGTACTTC. Its protein is CASSQVKHEQYF.

This clonotype was counted many times. V usage is TRBV7-2 and J usage is TRBJ2-1; D not certain. The CDR3 is 16 amino acids. V was cut by 1 base and J by 9 bases, with 19 bases left in between. From germline, CDR1 is SGHTA and CDR2 FQGNSA. CDR3 DNA: TGTGCCAGCAGCTTAGAGAATCTACCCCGACGTGGTGAGCAGTTCTTC. Its protein is CASSLENLPRRGEQFF.

This chain uses TRBV29-1 with TRBJ1-5; TRBD1 is a possible D gene (5 bases). Trimming removed 5 bases at V and 1 base at J, with 9 bases between. The CDR3 totals 13 residues. The germline gives CDR1 SQVTM, CDR2 ANQGSEA. The CDR3 sequence is CSVSQGSNQPQHF. The CDR3 DNA sequence: TGCAGCGTTTCGCAGGGAAGCAATCAGCCCCAGCATTTT.

Many counts were recorded for this clonotype. J is TRBJ2-3 and V is TRBV27; no firm D call. The CDR3 contains 15 residues. Trimming removed 0 bases at V and 2 bases at J, with 9 bases between. The germline gives CDR1 MNHEY, CDR2 SMNVEV (reference sequence). CDR3 in DNA: TGTGCCAGCAGTTTATCCCGGGTTTACACAGATACGCAGTATTTT. This codes for CASSLSRVYTDTQYF.

As DNA, the CDR3 is TGCGCCAGCAGCCAAGAGGATGGACTAGCGGGGCCCTACGAGCAGTACTTC. Protein: CASSQEDGLAGPYEQYF. V usage is TRBV4-3 and J usage is TRBJ2-7; 12 bases fit TRBD2. The CDR3 extends over 17 amino acids. Germline loops: CDR1 LGHNA, CDR2 YSLEER. The V segment lost 0 bases and the J segment 2 bases; nucleotides outside the gene matches: 5.

This clonotype was picked up many times. This rearrangement joins TRBV6-2 or TRBV6-3 to TRBJ2-7; D not resolved. This CDR3 has 14 residues. The V gene's germline CDR1 is MNHEY and CDR2 SVGEGT. The V end was cut by 7 bases, the J end by 0 bases, with 13 bases between. The CDR3 sequence is CASKKVGSSYEQYF. The CDR3 DNA reads TGTGCCAGCAAAAAGGTGGGGTCCTCCTACGAGCAGTACTTC.

This clonotype was found many times. This rearrangement joins TRBV7-2 to TRBJ2-5, with 9 positions matching TRBD2. The CDR3 spans 16 residues. In germline, CDR1 is SGHTA, CDR2 FQGNSA. V lost 5 bases to trimming and J lost 7 bases; unmatched junction nucleotides: 14. The CDR3 protein is CASSPSSGASGGTQYF. The CDR3 DNA reads TGTGCCAGCAGCCCGTCTAGCGGGGCCTCTGGGGGGACCCAGTACTTC.

V gene TRBV11-3 combines with J gene TRBJ2-1; D unclear. Germline loops: CDR1 SGHNT, CDR2 YENEEA. The germline V and J ends were trimmed by 3 bases and 2 bases, with 5 bases remaining between them. This CDR3 is built from 13 residues. The CDR3 DNA follows: TGTGCCAGCAGCTTCGGACCCTACAATGAGCAGTTCTTC. This gives the protein CASSFGPYNEQFF. The full variable domain, completed using reference TRBV11-3 and TRBJ2-1, is EAGVVQSPRYKIIEKKQPVAFWCNPISGHNTLYWYLQNLGQGPELLIRYENEEAVDDSQLPKDRFSAERLKGVDSTLKIQPAELGDSAVYLCASSFGPYNEQFFGPGTRLTVL.

This clonotype was seen ten or more times. The genes are TRBV2 and TRBJ2-1; tentative D call: TRBD2 (7 bases). Trimming stripped 5 bases from V and 4 bases from J, with 12 bases between. Germline V lookup: CDR1 SNHLY, CDR2 FYNNEI. The CDR3 sequence is 14 residues long. CDR3 amino acids: CASSTGGPYNEQFF. The CDR3 region has the DNA TGTGCCAGCAGTACGGGGGGCCCTTACAATGAGCAGTTCTTC.

This clonotype was observed at least ten times. The chain's CDR3 is CASGPGTLDEAFF. The DNA of the CDR3 is TGCGCCAGCGGACCCGGGACCCTCGACGAAGCTTTCTTT. This rearrangement joins TRBV5-1 to TRBJ1-1; TRBD1 might be the D (5 bases). Trimming removed 7 bases at V and 8 bases at J, with 18 bases between. Germline CDR1 reads SGHRS; CDR2 reads YFSETQ. This CDR3 spans 13 amino acids.

The V gene is TRBV10-3, the J gene TRBJ2-5; TRBD2 aligns across 7 bases. This CDR3 spans 14 amino acids. CDR1 and CDR2 (germline): ENHRY, SYGVKD. V trimming: 0 bases; J trimming: 5 bases; junction bases outside the gene matches: 3. The CDR3 loop is CAISESGGPETQYF. The CDR3 DNA reads as TGTGCCATCAGTGAGTCGGGAGGGCCGGAGACCCAGTACTTC.

Concerning this clonotype itself: This may stem from a read error, because a much larger clone lies one nucleotide away. The J gene is TRBJ1-1, the V gene TRBV9; perhaps TRBD1 as D (5 bases). The germline CDR1 and CDR2 sequences are SGDLS and YYNGEE. This CDR3 contains 14 residues. Written as DNA, the CDR3 is TGTGCCTGCAGCGTAAAACAGGTTAACACTGAAGCTTTCTTT. This sequence encodes CACSVKQVNTEAFF.

There are many counts of this clonotype. The rearrangement joins TRBV12-3 or TRBV12-4 to TRBJ2-7; TRBD2 might be the D (5 bases). With 3 bases removed from V and 3 bases from J, the gap between germline ends came to 9 bases. The CDR3 consists of 13 residues. The CDR3 loop is CASSLGAYYEQYF. CDR3 nucleotide sequence: TGTGCCAGCAGTTTGGGAGCCTACTACGAGCAGTACTTC.

This clonotype was found a few times. An end of the junction does not agree with germline; a read error may underlie this. This chain joins TRBV4-3 and TRBJ2-1; the D gene could be TRBD1 or TRBD2 (5 bases each). There are 16 residues in the CDR3. Germline values: CDR1 LGHNA, CDR2 YSLEER. In nucleotides, the CDR3 is TGCGCCAGCAACCAAGATTGGTCGGGGCACACAAATGAGCAGTTCTTC. Encoded protein: CASNQDWSGHTNEQFF.

Notes on this clonotype: This likely stems from a read error, as it lies one base from a far larger clone. The chain links TRBV12-3 or TRBV12-4 to TRBJ2-1, with D unresolved. The last part of the DNA fits TRBJ2-3 better; the J call may be wrong. This CDR3 region has 12 residues. CDR3 nucleotide sequence: TGTGCCAGCAGTTCTATGACAGATACGCAGTATTTT. Protein sequence: CASSSMTDTQYF.

In this sample, this clonotype turned up a few times. This chain links TRBV7-2 with TRBJ1-5; D remains unclear. This CDR3 spans 15 amino acids. V lost 2 bases to trimming and J lost 0 bases, with 8 bases between them. CDR1 and CDR2 from the germline V gene are SGHTA and FQGNSA. CDR3 loop: CASSLWGGSNQPQHF. CDR3 in DNA: TGTGCCAGCAGCTTATGGGGAGGTAGCAATCAGCCCCAGCATTTT.

This clonotype occurred many times. J is TRBJ2-7 and V is TRBV28; 11 bases fit TRBD1. Germline loops: CDR1 MDHEN, CDR2 SYDVKM. The junction had 10 bases not matched to a gene; V was cut back by 6 bases and J by 6 bases. The CDR3 is 15 amino acids. CDR3 nucleotides: TGTGCCAGCAGAACGGGACAGGGGGGATTGGGCGAGCAGTACTTC. Its translation: CASRTGQGGLGEQYF.

V usage is TRBV7-6 and J usage is TRBJ2-6; tentative D call: TRBD2 (6 bases). The CDR3 spans 18 residues. Germline V gene data show CDR1 as SGHVS and CDR2 as FNYEAQ. The V end lost 5 bases, the J end lost 0 bases, and 17 bases lay between the germline ends. This chain's CDR3 is CASSLGSRSPSGANVLTF. Written as DNA, the CDR3 is TGTGCCAGCAGCCTCGGGAGCAGGAGCCCCTCTGGGGCCAACGTCCTGACTTTC.

This clonotype was recorded many times. The chain links TRBV7-2 to TRBJ2-1, with 9 bases identical to TRBD1. Germline trimming cut 6 bases from V and 6 bases from J; bases unmatched to any gene: 6. The CDR3 is made up of 14 amino acids. The germline CDR1 and CDR2 sequences are SGHTA and FQGNSA. The chain's CDR3 is CASRPGTGSNEQFF. The CDR3 nucleotides read TGTGCCAGCAGGCCCGGGACAGGGTCCAATGAGCAGTTCTTC.

This clonotype came up many times. V is TRBV5-1 and J is TRBJ1-2; D may be TRBD1 (5 bases). CDR3 length: 14 residues. The V and J ends lost 1 base and 3 bases respectively, with 10 bases between them. CDR1 and CDR2 from the germline V gene are SGHRS and YFSETQ. CDR3 nucleotides: TGCGCCAGCAGCTTGTCCAGGGTGGACTATGGCTACACCTTC. It codes for CASSLSRVDYGYTF.

This clonotype was counted ten times or more. The rearrangement links TRBV30 to TRBJ1-5, with D tentatively TRBD1 (6 bases). The CDR3 length is 16 residues. Germline V gene sequence: CDR1 GTSNPN, CDR2 SVGIG (reference sequence). The germline V and J ends were trimmed by 1 base and 6 bases, with 19 bases remaining between them. The CDR3 DNA reads as TGTGCCTGGAGTGGCCAGGGGAACAGTCTGCGTCAGCCCCAGCATTTT. Translation: CAWSGQGNSLRQPQHF.

This clonotype was detected many times. The chain joins TRBV9 to TRBJ2-3, with D perhaps TRBD2 (6 bases). The CDR3 covers 16 residues. V lost 0 bases and J 1 base, leaving 12 bases between the germline ends. Germline CDR1 and CDR2: SGDLS and YYNGEE. CDR3: CASSVGGGSGTDTQYF. For the CDR3, the DNA is TGTGCCAGCAGCGTAGGTGGGGGGAGCGGCACAGATACGCAGTATTTT.

This clonotype was picked up a small number of times. This sequence joins TRBV13 and TRBJ2-7; unclear D gene. Trimming left V 0 bases short and J 5 bases short, with 5 bases between. CDR1 and CDR2 from the germline V gene are PRHDT and FYEKMQ (reference sequence). This CDR3 comprises 12 residues. The CDR3: CASSLGGNEQYF. CDR3 bases: TGTGCCAGCAGCTTAGGAGGGAACGAGCAGTACTTC.

DNA of the CDR3: TGTGCCAGCAGTCTTACGGGGGGCTCTGGAAACACCATATATTTT. Translation gives CASSLTGGSGNTIYF. The chain is built from TRBV6-2 or TRBV6-3 and TRBJ1-3; the D gene is possibly TRBD1 (5 bases). The CDR3 loop spans 15 amino acids. Trimming took off 5 bases at V and 0 bases at J, with 11 bases between the two ends. Per the germline V gene, CDR1 is MNHEY and CDR2 is SVGEGT.